The entry below gives a single TCR beta chain sequence along with its context. Its matching antigen is unknown. These data come from a study of T-cell memory formation after mild COVID-19. Study-level information: In these data, TCR clusters were largely donor specific. Study-wide results and limits: Whereas later expanders leaned CD4+, clones contracting day 15 to 85 showed a balanced CD4/CD8 makeup. The pre-infection memory compartment contained some responding clones, suggesting cross-reactive memory joined. CD8+ contracting clones occupied EMRA, while CD4+ ones occupied mainly CM and EM.

TCRdb re-called the 5' RACE reads with MiXCR, one entry per CDR3 protein. This table has tens of thousands of distinct CDR3 sequences, approximately 23% appearing once. V shed 3 bases and J shed 8 bases, with 13 bases lying between them. The CDR3 is 13 amino acids. CDR1 and CDR2 (germline): SQVTM, ANQGSEA. The sequence came from a man aged 18 to 29 who had mild COVID-19 (a few samples of this study predate the infection). Cell type and time point are not known. The sequenced material came from PBMCs or a T cell subset sorted from them (not recorded which). This chain connects TRBV29-1 to TRBJ1-4, with D possibly TRBD1 on 5 matching bases. This CDR3 reads CSVERSKGEKLFF. Written as DNA, the CDR3 is TGCAGCGTTGAGAGAAGTAAGGGGGAAAAACTGTTTTTT.